Following are 17 T cell receptor beta chains from one sample sequenced in a study of blood T cells in healthy people across ages. The second PCR ran roughly 7 to 11 cycles with a sample-barcoded 5' primer and J-beta primers. MiXCR was run by TCRdb on the 5' RACE reads, yielding one entry per CDR3 protein. Of 800,000 to 950,000 distinct CDR3 sequences in the sample, roughly 40% were seen once. Sequences were obtained from blood. The receptors here all came from a man aged 18 to 35 in good health.

The chain is built from TRBV27 and TRBJ2-7, with 7 bases aligning to TRBD1. Germline CDR1 and CDR2: MNHEY and SMNVEV (reference sequence). The trim removed 4 bases at V and 3 bases at J, leaving 3 bases unmatched. The CDR3 contains 13 residues. The CDR3 coding sequence is TGTGCCAGCAGTTGGAGGACAGGCTACGAGCAGTACTTC. Protein sequence: CASSWRTGYEQYF.

The rearrangement links TRBV6-4 to TRBJ2-1; TRBD1 is a possible D gene (6 bases). The CDR3 sequence is 16 residues long. Germline V gene data show CDR1 as MRHNA and CDR2 as SNTAGT. The V and J ends lost 4 bases and 2 bases respectively, with 15 bases between them. The CDR3 region is CASSVRVAGAYNEQFF. CDR3 DNA sequence: TGTGCCAGCAGTGTCCGCGTAGCAGGGGCCTACAATGAGCAGTTCTTC.

This clonotype was detected a few times. The gene calls are TRBV7-9 and TRBJ2-1, with TRBD2 identical over 7 bases. The germline V gene has CDR1 SEHNR and CDR2 FQNEAQ (reference sequence). The CDR3 runs to 16 residues. With V trimmed by 1 base and J by 10 bases, 13 bases remained unmatched. The CDR3 region is CASSLEGLKLAREQFF. CDR3 in DNA: TGTGCCAGCAGCTTAGAGGGGTTGAAACTAGCGAGGGAGCAGTTCTTC.

This clonotype was observed a handful of times. The V gene is TRBV5-6, the J gene TRBJ2-4; 12 bases match TRBD1. Trimming at V came to 4 bases and at J to 0 bases, leaving 8 bases not matched to a gene. In germline, CDR1 is SGHDT, CDR2 YYEEEE. This CDR3 region has 18 residues. The CDR3 sequence is CASSGGTGGLLAKNIQYF. CDR3 in DNA: TGTGCCAGCAGCGGAGGGACAGGGGGCCTTCTAGCCAAAAACATTCAGTACTTC.

J is TRBJ2-7 and V is TRBV29-1; D unresolved. The J call may be faulty, since TRBJ1-2 better matches the DNA end. The CDR3 has 13 amino acids. Germline CDR1 SQVTM, CDR2 ANQGSEA. Here the CDR3 reads CSVHKGTSYGYTF. CDR3 nucleotides: TGCAGCGTTCACAAGGGTACCTCCTATGGCTACACCTTC.

This clonotype was picked up one time. The chain is built from TRBV20-1 and TRBJ2-1; D is undetermined. Germline V lookup: CDR1 DFQATT, CDR2 SNEGSKA (reference sequence). The CDR3 totals 16 residues. Between the trimmed V and J ends, which lost 1 base and 1 base, there was a span of 14 bases. CDR3 loop: CSARGSGVESYNEQFF. The CDR3 bases are TGCAGTGCTAGAGGCTCCGGAGTGGAGTCCTACAATGAGCAGTTCTTC.

Many counts were recorded for this clonotype. This rearrangement joins TRBV5-5 to TRBJ2-1; 8 nucleotides line up with TRBD1. CDR3 size: 14 residues. The V gene's germline CDR1 is SGHKS and CDR2 YYEKEE (reference sequence). Unmatched junction bases numbered 0, after V lost 2 bases and J lost 2 bases. The CDR3 reads CASSLQGAYNEQFF. CDR3 nucleotides: TGTGCCAGCAGCTTACAGGGGGCCTACAATGAGCAGTTCTTC. The complete variable domain, with remaining parts taken from reference TRBV5-5 and TRBJ2-1, reads DAGVTQSPTHLIKTRGQQVTLRCSPISGHKSVSWYQQVLGQGPQFIFQYYEKEERGRGNFPDRFSARQFPNYSSELNVNALLLGDSALYLCASSLQGAYNEQFFGPGTRLTVL.

V gene TRBV20-1 combines with J gene TRBJ1-1; no firm D call. The V and J ends lost 8 bases and 1 base respectively, with 11 bases between them. Germline assignment: CDR1 DFQATT and CDR2 SNEGSKA (reference sequence). The CDR3 is made up of 12 amino acids. The CDR3 protein is CSPYTANTEAFF. In DNA, the CDR3 is TGCAGTCCATACACCGCGAACACTGAAGCTTTCTTT.

This clonotype was seen a few times. The V and J genes are TRBV24-1 and TRBJ2-1; 9 positions match TRBD2. V lost 3 bases and J lost 14; bases outside the gene matches: 10. The germline gives CDR1 KGHDR, CDR2 SFDVKD. The CDR3 extends over 14 amino acids. The CDR3 DNA reads TGTGCCACCAGTGATCCCATCTCGGCGGGGGGGGAGTTCTTC. Amino acids: CATSDPISAGGEFF.

This clonotype was seen a handful of times. The CDR3 coding sequence is TGTGCCACCAGCCGTTCCTCAGGGGGTGAGACTGAAGCTTTCTTT. Translation: CATSRSSGGETEAFF. The chain uses TRBV15 and TRBJ1-1; TRBD1 aligns across 7 bases. Germline CDR1 and CDR2: LNHNV and YYDKDF (reference sequence). The length of the CDR3 is 15 residues. Trimming removed 5 bases from V and 5 bases from J; junction bases left unmatched: 11.

There are a few counts of this clonotype. This chain connects TRBV20-1 to TRBJ1-5; no clear D gene. V shed 3 bases and J shed 0 bases, with 6 bases lying between them. Germline CDR1 and CDR2: DFQATT and SNEGSKA (reference sequence). This CDR3 spans 13 amino acids. The CDR3 DNA is TGCAGTGCTAGCCACTATAGCAATCAGCCCCAGCATTTT. This translates into CSASHYSNQPQHF.

This clonotype was seen more than once but under ten times. The chain couples TRBV6-5 to TRBJ2-7; the match to TRBD1 covers 7 bases. The length of the CDR3 is 14 residues. CDR1 is MNHEY, CDR2 SVGAGI, per germline. The V gene end was trimmed by 2 bases and the J gene end by 3 bases; junction bases not matched to a gene: 4. CDR3 region: CASSYVGQNYEQYF. As DNA, the CDR3 is TGTGCCAGCAGTTACGTGGGACAGAACTACGAGCAGTACTTC.

Comment on this clonotype: Possible read error: a much larger clone is one base away. This chain uses TRBV25-1 with TRBJ1-2, with D possibly matching TRBD1 (5 bases). The CDR3 extends over 15 amino acids. V lost 11 bases, J lost 4 bases, and 23 bases lay in between. The germline gives CDR1 MGHDK, CDR2 SYGVNS. CDR3 bases: TGTGCCGTCCCAGCAGTCTCCCAGGGTTCCTATGGCTACACCTTC. It encodes CAVPAVSQGSYGYTF.

This clonotype was recorded a few times. V gene TRBV27 combines with J gene TRBJ1-1; D is perhaps TRBD1 (6 bases). Trimming took 6 bases from V and 1 from J, leaving 18 bases between them. Germline V gene sequence: CDR1 MNHEY, CDR2 SMNVEV (reference sequence). This CDR3 region has 16 residues. The CDR3 region is CASSPQPQQGNTEAFF. The CDR3 bases are TGTGCCAGCAGCCCACAGCCTCAACAGGGGAACACTGAAGCTTTCTTT.

This chain connects TRBV20-1 to TRBJ2-7; tentative D call: TRBD1 (5 bases). The CDR3 is 12 residues long. V was trimmed by 3 bases and J by 8 bases, leaving 14 bases between them. In germline, CDR1 is DFQATT, CDR2 SNEGSKA (reference sequence). The CDR3, as DNA: TGCAGTGCTAGCGTGGAGCCAGGGAAGCAGTACTTC. Translation: CSASVEPGKQYF.

The rearrangement joins TRBV6-2 or TRBV6-3 to TRBJ2-1; D gene unclear. Trimming took 5 bases from V and 13 from J, leaving 15 bases between them. The CDR3 is 12 amino acids. Germline assignment: CDR1 MNHEY and CDR2 SVGEGT. The CDR3 nucleotides are TGTGCCAGCAGTCTTTCCGACAAAAATCAGTTCTTC. Its protein is CASSLSDKNQFF.

This chain connects TRBV7-2 to TRBJ2-3; 9 bases are a match to TRBD1. The CDR3 consists of 15 residues. Germline values: CDR1 SGHTA, CDR2 FQGNSA. V shed 5 bases, J shed 5 bases, and the junction held 8 bases outside the gene matches. CDR3 sequence: CASSPQGQGGDTQYF. The CDR3 DNA reads TGTGCCAGCAGCCCCCAGGGACAGGGCGGAGATACGCAGTATTTT.